This T cell receptor beta chain was identified in a study of cytomegalovirus exposure and HLA in healthy donors. Study-wide points: Clonal expansion was found to be greater in HLA-associated TCR beta chains than in equally common others in a later analysis. What TCR beta sequences reportedly achieved was accurate prediction of HLA-A and HLA-B alleles in most subjects. The study carried out a later analysis of TCR beta sequences. It associated around 17,000 of them with specific HLA alleles at a false discovery rate of 0.05. Reportedly, a later analysis found an Asian-associated ancestry cluster had fewer N-insertions than the approximately 700-donor mean.

Primers for the PCR totalled 60 Vbeta and 13 Jbeta. Profiling relied on immunoSEQ multiplex PCR, and the TCRdb table lists in-frame clones only, not all of them. This sample carries fewer than 120,000 clones, approximately 79% of them seen once, and the ten largest clones take roughly 5.6%. A note on this clone: The antigen remains unidentified.

The TCR comes from a man aged 25-40 years in good health and CMV-seropositive. Input material: PBMCs.

The CDR3 spells CTSSQEGGASRSDTQYF. For the CDR3, the DNA is TGCACCAGCAGCCAAGAGGGGGGGGCGAGTCGGTCAGATACGCAGTATTTT. The chain recombines TRBV1 with TRBJ2-3; no DNA check was done on the table's D call, TRBD2. TRBV1 is annotated as a pseudogene. CDR3 length: 17 amino acids.